This T cell receptor (beta chain) came from a study of blood T cell repertoires in COVID-19. Study as a whole: From T cells, B-cell-depleted T cells, or PBMCs came the material, which was cDNA or gDNA.

Data came from immunoSEQ multiplex PCR; TCRdb stores just in-frame clones and leaves some out. The sample consists of over 200,000 clones, 87% of them appearing once. V lost 0 bases, J lost 3 bases, and 9 bases lay in between. There are 15 residues in the CDR3. Germline loops: CDR1 SGHTA, CDR2 FQGNSA. This chain uses TRBV7-2 with TRBJ1-3, with D tentatively TRBD1 (5 bases). The receptor was derived from a man aged 25-40 years who had recovered from COVID-19. Material for sequencing was PBMCs or T cells enriched from blood (not recorded which). Here the CDR3 DNA reads TGTGCCAGCAGCTTAGCCCAGGGTGGTGGAAACACCATATATTTT. The encoded protein is CASSLAQGGGNTIYF. Based on the CDR3 plus reference TRBV7-2 and TRBJ1-3, the full variable domain is GAGVSQSPSNKVTEKGKDVELRCDPISGHTALYWYRQSLGQGLEFLIYFQGNSAPDKSGLPSDRFSAERTGGSVSTLTIQRTQQEDSAVYLCASSLAQGGGNTIYFGEGSWLTVV.